This TCR beta chain was retrieved from a study of technical replicates of blood from a few donors. Clones were sequenced by immunoSEQ multiplex PCR, and TCRdb holds only the in-frame ones, with some missing. The sample lists 60,000 to 90,000 clones; around 97% were seen once. The CDR3 loop spans 15 amino acids. V lost 1 base and J lost 8, with 14 bases in between. Germline lookup yields CDR1 LNHDA and CDR2 SQIVND (reference sequence). The material sequenced was T cells isolated from PBMCs. This chain joins TRBV19 and TRBJ1-4, with D maybe TRBD1 (5 bases). This clonotype was obtained from a human donor in good health. Here the CDR3 reads CASSIVEGLREKLFF. DNA of the CDR3: TGTGCCAGTAGTATAGTGGAGGGGTTAAGAGAAAAACTGTTTTTT.